This T cell receptor (beta chain) was obtained from a study of glioma-infiltrating T cells after dendritic cell vaccination. General observations from the study: Only a small number of patients had complete blood and tumor samples.

Time point specified: after dendritic cell vaccination, including at tumor progression/relapse. As regards this clone: Its specificity is unknown.

Input was 1.5 to 2.5 ug genomic DNA, or all available if less. The table came from immunoSEQ multiplex PCR; TCRdb's copy has only in-frame clones and leaves some out. This table holds more than 55,000 clones, over 65% found once. Germline V gives CDR1 SGHDT, CDR2 YYEEEE. The CDR3 runs to 14 residues. Trimming removed 2 bases from V and 0 bases from J, with 9 bases in between. V gene TRBV5-6 combines with J gene TRBJ2-7, with D tentatively TRBD1 (5 bases). The sequenced sample was blood, obtained after dendritic cell vaccination. The sequence was collected from a human donor with glioblastoma. CDR3 DNA sequence: TGTGCCAGCAGCTTAGACAGACTCTCCTACGAGCAGTACTTC. Protein sequence: CASSLDRLSYEQYF.